This T cell receptor beta chain was captured by sequencing in a study of blood T cell repertoires in COVID-19. In the study overall: The United States, Italy and Spain were the sources of the acute and convalescent COVID-19 samples. In each case, the material was cDNA or gDNA derived from T cells, B-cell-depleted T cells, or PBMCs.

The authors' processing: Researchers report that nucleated cell counts were estimated from reference gene primer amplification. The data were produced by immunoSEQ multiplex PCR, yet TCRdb's version contains in-frame clones alone and is incomplete. V and J calls and clone size follow that table, whereas D and trimming were derived from the DNA. Seen here are roughly 190,000 clones, roughly 85% observed once, and the top ten hold 8.2%. Trimming cost V 1 base and J 0 bases; bases outside gene matches: 3. Germline assignment: CDR1 KGHSH and CDR2 LQKENI. This CDR3 has 16 residues. The sequencing sample was made of peripheral blood. The J gene is TRBJ1-1, the V gene TRBV18, with 9 bases lining up with TRBD1. The receptor comes from an older woman with acute or convalescent COVID-19. This CDR3 is CASSPLGTGMNTEAFF. CDR3 in DNA: TGTGCCAGCTCACCACTTGGGACAGGGATGAACACTGAAGCTTTCTTT.